The T cell receptor (beta chain) described here comes from a study of long-term antiretroviral therapy in people with HIV. Findings of the study overall: Absence of data on ART adherence, viral resistance or therapy changes was noted. Upon ART, diversity increased but remained lower than transplant donor controls. Collection of the blood, which took place between about 2004 and 2018, possibly occurred under older ART regimens.

The CDR3 is made up of 14 amino acids. Per germline, CDR1 MNHNS and CDR2 SASEGT. V shed 5 bases and J shed 5 bases, with 15 bases lying between them. In each sample, roughly 0.95-10 million cryopreserved PBMC were present before DNA extraction. For this clone: Its antigen is as yet unknown.

Version v3.0 of the immunoSEQ assay ran at survey level. Only in-frame clones appear in the TCRdb table, and some are missing; sequencing was by immunoSEQ multiplex PCR. This table has about 17,000 clones, about four fifths appearing once. The J gene is TRBJ1-1, the V gene TRBV6-1; a possible D gene is TRBD1 (5 bases). The source was unsorted PBMCs, collected at the start of antiretroviral therapy. This sequence was found in a man in his thirties or forties with HIV. The CDR3 nucleotides are TGTGCCAGCAGTCTTCCGGGACCGATTACTGAAGCTTTCTTT. Translated, it gives CASSLPGPITEAFF.